This T cell receptor beta chain was found in a study of metastatic and nonmetastatic thyroid tumors (dated by TCRdb to the early 2020s). Regarding the study in general: The researchers compared repertoires between peripheral blood samples and tumor or nodule tissue samples from patients with malignant or benign thyroid disease.

Only a few counts were recorded for this clone. It has no known antigen specificity. One end of the junction fails to match germline, which may point to a read error. Overall study results and their limits: In both blood and tumor samples, TCR beta diversity was reported to be significantly higher in malignant tumors than in benign nodules.

The library relied on PCR. TCRdb names Illumina HiSeq 4000 as the instrument used. High-throughput sequencing was used to profile the CDR3 region of the TCR beta-chain in every patient. The published analysis was carried out like this. A classifier to discriminate distant-metastatic papillary thyroid cancer patients was built from CDR3 differences across clinicopathological groups. The Shannon index was used to assess repertoire diversity, and the Morisita-Horn index was used to assess tumor-blood repertoire similarity. TCRdb cleaned the public reads at Q25 with fastp, built clones with MiXCR and kept in-frame beta chains. TCRdb, rather than the study authors, made the V and J calls. Across this sample there are tens of thousands of clones, with approximately 17% seen only once. Approximately 7% of the sample is held by the ten biggest clonotypes. Before undergoing thyroid surgery, none of the patients had been given any kind of treatment. Using T-cell receptor beta sequencing, the researchers looked back retrospectively at clinical samples from patients, gathered between about 2012 and 2019.

Inclusive of the bounding cysteine and phenylalanine, the CDR3 is 12 residues long. Only CDR3 DNA remains: 36 bases, in frame from the first base. The germline V gene sets CDR1 to MDHEN and CDR2 to SYDVKM. Material for sequencing was blood. The rearranged chain carries TRBV28 and TRBJ2-7, with 8 junctional bases fitting TRBD1. The clonotype comes from a female donor with papillary thyroid cancer or a benign thyroid nodule (not recorded which). Some clones in this sample may be carry-over from other donors' samples. The DNA is as follows: TGTGCCGGCAGGGGGCCCATCTACGAGCATTACTTC. This translates into CAGRGPIYEHYF. Where the CDR3 stops, the reference TRBV28 and TRBJ2-7 genes take over; the full variable domain is DVKVTQSSRYLVKRTGEKVFLECVQDMDHENMFWYRQDPGLGLRLIYFSYDVKMKEKGDIPEGYSVSREKKERFSLILESASTNQTSMYLCAGRGPIYEHYFGPGTRLTVT.